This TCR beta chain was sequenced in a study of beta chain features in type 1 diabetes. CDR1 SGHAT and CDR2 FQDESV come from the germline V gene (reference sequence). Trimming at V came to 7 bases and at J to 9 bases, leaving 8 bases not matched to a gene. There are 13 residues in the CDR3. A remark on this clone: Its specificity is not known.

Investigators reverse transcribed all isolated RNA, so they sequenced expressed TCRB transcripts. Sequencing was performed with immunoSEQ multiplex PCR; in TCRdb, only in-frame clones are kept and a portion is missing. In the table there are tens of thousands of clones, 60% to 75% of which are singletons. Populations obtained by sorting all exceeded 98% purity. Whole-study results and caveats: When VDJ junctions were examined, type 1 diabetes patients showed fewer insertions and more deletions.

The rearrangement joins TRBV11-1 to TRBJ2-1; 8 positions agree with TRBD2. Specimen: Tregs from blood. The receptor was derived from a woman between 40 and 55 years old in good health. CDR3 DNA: TGTGCCAGCACAGAGCGGGGGACGGGTGAGCAGTTCTTC. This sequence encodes CASTERGTGEQFF.